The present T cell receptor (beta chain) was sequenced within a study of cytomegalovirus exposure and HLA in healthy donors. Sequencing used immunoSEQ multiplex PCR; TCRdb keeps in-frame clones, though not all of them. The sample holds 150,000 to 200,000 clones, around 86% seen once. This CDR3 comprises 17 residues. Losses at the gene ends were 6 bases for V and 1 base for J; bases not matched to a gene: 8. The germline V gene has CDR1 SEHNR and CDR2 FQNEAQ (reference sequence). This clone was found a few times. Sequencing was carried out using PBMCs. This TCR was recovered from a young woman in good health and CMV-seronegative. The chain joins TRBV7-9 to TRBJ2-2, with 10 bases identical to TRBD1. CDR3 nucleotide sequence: TGTGCCAGCAGGCGAAAGGGACAGGGGATGAACACCGGGGAGCTGTTTTTT. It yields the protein CASRRKGQGMNTGELFF.